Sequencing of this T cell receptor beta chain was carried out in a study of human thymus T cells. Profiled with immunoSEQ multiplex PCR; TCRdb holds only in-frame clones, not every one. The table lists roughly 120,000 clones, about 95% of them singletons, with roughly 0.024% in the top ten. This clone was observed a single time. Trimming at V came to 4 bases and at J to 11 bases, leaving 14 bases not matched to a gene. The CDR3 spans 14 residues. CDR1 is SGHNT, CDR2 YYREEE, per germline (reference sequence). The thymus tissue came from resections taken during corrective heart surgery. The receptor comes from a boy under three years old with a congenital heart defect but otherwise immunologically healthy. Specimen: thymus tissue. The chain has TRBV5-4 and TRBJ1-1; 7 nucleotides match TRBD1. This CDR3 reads CASSPDRFSPGAFF. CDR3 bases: TGTGCCAGCAGCCCGGACAGGTTCTCTCCGGGGGCTTTCTTT.